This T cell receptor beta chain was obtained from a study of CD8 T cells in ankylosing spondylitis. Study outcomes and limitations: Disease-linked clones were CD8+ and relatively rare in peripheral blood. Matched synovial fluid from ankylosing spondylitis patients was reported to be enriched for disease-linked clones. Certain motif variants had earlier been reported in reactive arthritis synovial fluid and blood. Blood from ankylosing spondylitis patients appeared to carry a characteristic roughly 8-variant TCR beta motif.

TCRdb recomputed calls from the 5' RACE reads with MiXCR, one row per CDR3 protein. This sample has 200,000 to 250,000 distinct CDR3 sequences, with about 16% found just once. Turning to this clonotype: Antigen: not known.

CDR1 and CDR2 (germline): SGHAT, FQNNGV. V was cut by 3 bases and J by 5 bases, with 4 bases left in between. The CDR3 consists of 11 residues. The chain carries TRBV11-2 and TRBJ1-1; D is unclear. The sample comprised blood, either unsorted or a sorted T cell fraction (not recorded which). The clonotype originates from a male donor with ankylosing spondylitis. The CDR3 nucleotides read TGTGCCAGCAGCTTTGCTACTGAAGCTTTCTTT. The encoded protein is CASSFATEAFF.